Listed below are T cell receptor beta chains from one sample, sequenced in a study of human T cells and chemical hapten exposure. TCRdb processed the RACE reads anew with MiXCR; each CDR3 protein has one entry. This sample carries about 190,000 distinct CDR3 sequences, around a quarter of them seen once, and the ten largest clones take 2% to 2.5%. Sequenced material: whole blood, taken in connection with sensitization to the hapten diphenylcyclopropenone (DPC). Every receptor here comes from a woman in her thirties or forties with alopecia areata. Some clones in this sample may be carry-over from other donors' samples. The CDR3 runs from the conserved cysteine through the conserved F or W. A D gene is named only where the DNA matches it firmly. The listing skips clone size in some rows; elsewhere it reads once, few, many or a size class.

>17|TRBJ2-1|TRBV5-4|NA|TRBD2
CASSLMGLSSSYNEQFF
TGTGCCAGCAGCTTGATGGGACTATCGAGCTCCTACAATGAGCAGTTCTTC
>11|TRBJ2-2|TRBV20-1|few|NA
CSAPWTGELFF
TGCAGTGCACCATGGACCGGGGAGCTGTTTTTT
>19|TRBJ2-1|TRBV6-2/TRBV6-3|many|TRBD2
CASSKNPGLAEPSYNEQFF
TGTGCCAGCAGTAAGAACCCGGGACTAGCGGAACCTTCCTACAATGAGCAGTTCTTC
>12|TRBJ1-5|TRBV29-1|once|NA
CSARDGYQPQHF
TGCAGCGCCCGGGACGGCTATCAGCCCCAGCATTTT
>16|TRBJ2-6|TRBV6-4|few|NA
CASSDSISSGANVLTF
TGTGCCAGCAGTGACTCGATTTCCTCTGGGGCCAACGTCCTGACTTTC
>15|TRBJ2-3|TRBV7-2|few|TRBD2
CASSLVAGITDTQYF
TGTGCCAGCAGCTTAGTAGCGGGGATCACAGATACGCAGTATTTT
>16|TRBJ2-1|TRBV20-1|NA|TRBD2
CSATSLERLAGNEQFF
TGCAGTGCCACCAGTTTGGAAAGACTAGCGGGTAATGAGCAGTTCTTC
>14|TRBJ2-1|TRBV20-1|few|TRBD2
CSALAGGPGNEQFF
TGCAGTGCTTTAGCGGGAGGGCCGGGCAATGAGCAGTTCTTC
>12|TRBJ2-2|TRBV7-2|NA|NA
CASSLVSGELFF
TGTGCCAGCAGCTTAGTATCCGGGGAGCTGTTTTTT
>14|TRBJ2-7|TRBV5-1|once|TRBD1
CASSLETGGLEQYF
TGCGCCAGCAGCTTGGAGACAGGGGGCCTCGAGCAGTACTTC
>16|TRBJ2-5|TRBV10-3|NA|TRBD2
CAISEGWKAGGGTQYF
TGTGCCATCAGTGAGGGATGGAAAGCGGGAGGAGGGACCCAGTACTTC
>14|TRBJ2-1|TRBV4-2|few|TRBD2
CASSQELAGESQFF
TGTGCCAGCAGCCAAGAACTAGCGGGAGAGTCGCAGTTCTTC
>12|TRBJ1-5|TRBV20-1|NA|NA
CSAEGSNQPQHF
TGCAGTGCGGAAGGGAGCAATCAGCCCCAGCATTTT
>8|TRBJ2-7|TRBV29-1|NA|NA
CRLYEQYF
TGCCGGCTTTACGAGCAGTACTTC
>14|TRBJ2-7|TRBV6-6|once|TRBD1
CASSYQGAAYEQYF
TGTGCCAGCAGTTATCAGGGGGCGGCCTACGAGCAGTACTTC
>17|TRBJ2-7|TRBV28|NA|TRBD2
CASSLSKSGSTVYEQYF
TGTGCCAGCAGTTTATCCAAAAGCGGGAGTACCGTTTACGAGCAGTACTTC
>15|TRBJ2-5|TRBV11-2|NA|TRBD2
CASSLRTSVKETQYF
TGTGCCAGCAGCTTAAGGACTAGCGTAAAAGAGACCCAGTACTTC
>15|TRBJ2-1|TRBV15|few|NA
CATSRGLSSSDEQFF
TGTGCCACCAGCCGGGGACTCTCGTCATCCGATGAGCAGTTCTTC
>14|TRBJ2-1|TRBV6-6|NA|NA
CASSYSSTGIEQFF
TGTGCCAGCAGTTACTCTAGTACCGGGATTGAGCAGTTCTTC
>13|TRBJ1-1|TRBV20-1|few|NA
CSASHRVDTEAFF
TGCAGTGCTAGCCACAGGGTGGACACTGAAGCTTTCTTT
>13|TRBJ2-7|TRBV7-9|NA|NA
CASSFGNHYEQYF
TGTGCCAGCAGCTTCGGGAACCACTACGAGCAGTACTTC
>19|TRBJ2-6|TRBV4-3|few|TRBD1
CASSQDPGGTGSGANVLTF
TGCGCCAGCAGCCAAGACCCGGGCGGGACAGGCTCTGGGGCCAACGTCCTGACTTTC
>12|TRBJ2-3|TRBV29-1|NA|NA
CSVRIRTDTQYF
TGCAGCGTTCGAATAAGGACAGATACGCAGTATTTT
>14|TRBJ1-2|TRBV9|few|NA
CASSPSTGSYGYTF
TGTGCCAGCAGCCCTTCGACAGGCAGCTATGGCTACACCTTC
>13|TRBJ1-4|TRBV7-2|few|NA
CASSSGQFEKLFF
TGTGCCAGCAGCTCTGGACAGTTTGAAAAACTGTTTTTT
>13|TRBJ1-6|TRBV12-3/TRBV12-4|NA|NA
CASSLGQARPLHF
TGTGCCAGCAGTTTAGGACAGGCGCGACCCCTCCACTTT
>16|TRBJ2-1|TRBV18|NA|NA
CASSPSLLGRNNEQFF
TGTGCCAGCTCACCATCTCTACTGGGGAGAAACAATGAGCAGTTCTTC
>15|TRBJ2-7|TRBV2|NA|NA
CASSESGVKTYEQYF
TGTGCCAGCAGTGAATCGGGGGTAAAGACCTACGAGCAGTACTTC
>16|TRBJ2-7|TRBV6-2/TRBV6-3|once|TRBD1
CASSYPPWTGGDEQYF
TGTGCCAGCAGTTACCCACCATGGACAGGGGGGGACGAGCAGTACTTC
>13|TRBJ2-5|TRBV6-2/TRBV6-3|few|TRBD2
CASSREVQETQYF
TGTGCCAGTTCGCGGGAGGTACAAGAGACCCAGTACTTC
>9|TRBJ1-1|TRBV2|NA|NA
CASSEGAFF
TGTGCCAGCAGTGAAGGGGCTTTCTTT
>16|TRBJ2-7|TRBV7-2|NA|TRBD2
CASSLASGRAGNEQYF
TGTGCCAGCAGCTTAGCAAGCGGGAGGGCCGGGAACGAGCAGTACTTC
>13|TRBJ1-1|TRBV20-1|NA|NA
CSAAAAGYTEAFF
TGCAGTGCCGCGGCCGCGGGTTACACTGAAGCTTTCTTT
>13|TRBJ2-3|TRBV5-1|NA|NA
CASSWTLADTQYF
TGCGCCAGCAGCTGGACCCTCGCAGATACGCAGTATTTT
>14|TRBJ2-5|TRBV7-2|few|TRBD2
CASSLTSATETQYF
TGTGCCAGCAGCCTTACTAGCGCGACAGAGACCCAGTACTTC
>14|TRBJ2-7|TRBV5-1|few|TRBD2
CASSPREVVYEQYF
TGCGCCAGCAGCCCGCGGGAGGTAGTCTACGAGCAGTACTTC
>13|TRBJ2-7|TRBV5-5|NA|NA
CASSAGLYYEQYF
TGTGCCAGCAGCGCGGGACTCTACTACGAGCAGTACTTC
>12|TRBJ2-7|TRBV24-1|once|NA
CATRGRFYEQYF
TGTGCCACCCGGGGGCGTTTCTACGAGCAGTACTTC
>16|TRBJ2-5|TRBV20-1|NA|TRBD2
CSARTSGIWGIETQYF
TGCAGTGCTAGGACTAGCGGGATATGGGGTATAGAGACCCAGTACTTC
>13|TRBJ2-3|TRBV12-5|NA|TRBD1
CASGKGAPGTQYF
TGTGCTAGTGGTAAGGGGGCCCCGGGTACGCAGTATTTT
>15|TRBJ2-2|TRBV27|once|NA
CASRAGLANTGELFF
TGTGCCAGCAGAGCGGGCCTAGCGAACACCGGGGAGCTGTTTTTT
>11|TRBJ2-7|TRBV29-1|many|NA
CSVEEGFLPVF
TGCAGCGTTGAAGAGGGGTTTTTGCCGGTATTC
>13|TRBJ2-1|TRBV19|few|TRBD2
CASSIGLAGEQFF
TGTGCCAGTAGTATAGGACTAGCGGGAGAGCAGTTCTTC
>13|TRBJ2-3|TRBV7-9|NA|NA
CASSLSPGDTQYF
TGTGCCAGCAGCTTATCTCCGGGGGATACGCAGTATTTT
>15|TRBJ2-3|TRBV7-2|few|TRBD2
CASSLWAGEADTQYF
TGTGCCAGCAGCTTATGGGCGGGAGAAGCGGATACGCAGTATTTT
>14|TRBJ1-1|TRBV27|few|NA
CASSFSQKNTEAFF
TGTGCCAGCAGTTTTTCGCAAAAGAACACTGAAGCTTTCTTT
>15|TRBJ1-2|TRBV4-3|few|NA
CASSQDERGGYGYTF
TGCGCCAGCAGCCAAGATGAAAGGGGGGGCTATGGCTACACCTTC
>20|TRBJ2-3|TRBV20-1|many|TRBD2
CSARPRALQLGGSRTDTQYF
TGCAGTGCTAGACCCAGGGCCCTACAACTCGGCGGGAGCCGCACAGATACGCAGTATTTT